This entry is about one T cell receptor beta chain. The antigen is not known. This specimen comes from a study of shared clonotypes between healthy human individuals. On the study more broadly: The donor pool was made up of two women and a few men aged 18 to 49. Overall study findings and caveats: Around 5.4% of naive CD4 clonotypes were common to a handful of donors.

The CDR3 totals 12 residues. V lost 6 bases, J lost 5 bases, and 10 bases lay in between. CDR1 is MDHEN, CDR2 SYDVKM, per germline. Terminally differentiated effector memory CD45RA+ cells were excluded from the naive CD8 cells, which were CD45RO-negative and positively selected for CCR7. Sequencing used immunoSEQ multiplex PCR; TCRdb keeps in-frame clones, though not all of them. The data show roughly 2.1 million clones, roughly 91% seen once. Specimen: naive CD8+ T cells from PBMCs. The chain recombines TRBV28 with TRBJ1-1; D is uncertain. This sequence was found in a man aged 18 to 29 in good health. Some clones in this sample may be carry-over from other donors' samples. The CDR3 DNA reads as TGTGCCAGCAGCCCTACGACGACTGAAGCTTTCTTT. It yields the protein CASSPTTTEAFF.